These 8 T cell receptor beta chains originate from one sample sequenced in a study of control samples from healthy donors and cancer patients. Libraries were prepared by immunoSEQ multiplex PCR; TCRdb keeps only in-frame clonotypes and omits some of them. The top ten hold under 3% of the sample, which has some 130,000 clones, roughly 90% seen once. The sequenced sample was blood. These receptors came from a man aged 35-49 years in good health.

This sequence joins TRBV29-1 and TRBJ2-2; D remains unclear. Trimming removed 6 bases from V and 0 bases from J, with 11 bases in between. Germline V gene lookup returns CDR1 SQVTM and CDR2 ANQGSEA. The CDR3 is 14 residues long. The CDR3 is CSVAIITNTGELFF. CDR3 DNA sequence: TGCAGCGTGGCCATAATAACGAACACCGGGGAGCTGTTTTTT.

The rearrangement uses TRBV10-3 and TRBJ1-1, with D hard to call. Between the trimmed V and J ends, which lost 4 bases and 3 bases, there was a span of 12 bases. In germline, CDR1 is ENHRY, CDR2 SYGVKD. The CDR3 contains 14 residues. CDR3 loop: CAISAWSEDTEAFF. The CDR3 coding sequence is TGTGCCATCAGTGCCTGGTCTGAGGACACTGAAGCTTTCTTT.

This chain links TRBV14 with TRBJ1-4, with a possible D match to TRBD1 (5 bases). CDR1 is SGHDN and CDR2 is FVKESK in the germline V gene. V was clipped by 1 base and J by 4 bases, with 16 bases between them. The CDR3 is 17 residues long. CDR3 in amino acids: CASSQGAGNQLNEKLFF. Here the CDR3 DNA reads TGTGCCAGCAGCCAAGGTGCAGGGAATCAACTTAATGAAAAACTGTTTTTT.

This clone appeared a single time. J is TRBJ1-1 and V is TRBV10-1; maybe TRBD1 (6 bases). V lost 6 bases and J lost 1, with 9 bases in between. Germline V CDR1 and CDR2: WNHNN, SYGVQD (reference sequence). The CDR3 is 13 residues long. The CDR3 protein is CASSKDRNTEAFF. In DNA form, the CDR3 reads TGCGCCAGCAGCAAGGACAGGAACACTGAAGCTTTCTTT.

The chain couples TRBV7-6 to TRBJ2-7; D not resolved. V was clipped by 3 bases and J by 0 bases, with 12 bases between them. The germline gives CDR1 SGHVS, CDR2 FNYEAQ. The CDR3 contains 15 residues. CDR3 DNA: TGTGCCAGCAGCTTTTCGTTCGGCAACTCCTACGAGCAGTACTTC. The encoded protein is CASSFSFGNSYEQYF.

The gene calls are TRBV3-1 (or the pseudogene TRBV3-2) and TRBJ2-5; 9 nucleotides agree with TRBD2. Germline lookup yields CDR1 LGHDT and CDR2 YNNKEL (reference sequence). V gave up 1 base and J gave up 5 bases; unmatched junction bases: 8. The CDR3 sequence is 16 residues long. The CDR3 loop reads CASSQVAGARRETQYF. DNA of the CDR3: TGTGCCAGCAGCCAAGTAGCGGGGGCCAGGAGGGAGACCCAGTACTTC.

V and J are TRBV5-3 and TRBJ1-1; D not certain. TRBV5-3 is reported as an ORF; its role is uncertain. This CDR3 spans 16 amino acids. The V gene lost 0 bases and the J gene lost 4 bases, with 16 bases spanning the gap. CDR3 coding DNA: TGTGCCAGAAGCTTGGCGCTGGAGGGTGGTGGCACTGAAGCTTTCTTT. Translated, it gives CARSLALEGGGTEAFF.

The rearrangement links TRBV6-5 to TRBJ1-2, with a tentative D call TRBD1 (6 bases). Trimming removed 3 bases from V and 1 base from J, with 12 bases in between. Germline V gene lookup returns CDR1 MNHEY and CDR2 SVGAGI. The CDR3 consists of 15 residues. The chain's CDR3 is CASSYYREDNYGYTF. The DNA of the CDR3 is TGTGCCAGCAGTTATTACAGGGAAGATAACTATGGCTACACCTTC.